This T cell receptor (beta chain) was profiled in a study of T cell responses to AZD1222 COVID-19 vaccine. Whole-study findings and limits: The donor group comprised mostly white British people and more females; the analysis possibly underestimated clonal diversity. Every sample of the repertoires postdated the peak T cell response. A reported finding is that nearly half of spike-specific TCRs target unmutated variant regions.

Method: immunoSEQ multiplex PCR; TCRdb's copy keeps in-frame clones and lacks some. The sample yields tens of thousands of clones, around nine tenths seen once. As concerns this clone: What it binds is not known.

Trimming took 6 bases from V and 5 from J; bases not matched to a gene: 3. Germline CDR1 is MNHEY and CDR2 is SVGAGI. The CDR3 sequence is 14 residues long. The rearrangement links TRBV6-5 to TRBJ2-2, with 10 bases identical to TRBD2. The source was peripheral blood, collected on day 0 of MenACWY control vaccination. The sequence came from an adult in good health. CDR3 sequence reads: CASRRAGGTGELFF. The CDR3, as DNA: TGTGCCAGCAGGAGAGCGGGAGGGACCGGGGAGCTGTTTTTT.